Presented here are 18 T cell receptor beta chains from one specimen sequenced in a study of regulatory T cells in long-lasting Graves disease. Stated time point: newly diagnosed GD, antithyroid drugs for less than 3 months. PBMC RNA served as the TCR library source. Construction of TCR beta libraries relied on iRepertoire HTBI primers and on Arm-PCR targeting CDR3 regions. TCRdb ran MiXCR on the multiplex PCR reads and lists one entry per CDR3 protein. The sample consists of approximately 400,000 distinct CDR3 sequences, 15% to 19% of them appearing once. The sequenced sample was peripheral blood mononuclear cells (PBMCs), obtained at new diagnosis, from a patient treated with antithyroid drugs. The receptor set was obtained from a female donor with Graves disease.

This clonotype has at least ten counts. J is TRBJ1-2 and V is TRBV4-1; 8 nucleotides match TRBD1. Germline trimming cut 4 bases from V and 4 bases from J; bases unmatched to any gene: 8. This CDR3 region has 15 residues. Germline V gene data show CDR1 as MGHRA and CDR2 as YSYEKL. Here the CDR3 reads CASSPQGAHLYGYTF. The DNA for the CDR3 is TGCGCCAGCAGCCCGCAGGGGGCTCATCTCTATGGCTACACCTTC.

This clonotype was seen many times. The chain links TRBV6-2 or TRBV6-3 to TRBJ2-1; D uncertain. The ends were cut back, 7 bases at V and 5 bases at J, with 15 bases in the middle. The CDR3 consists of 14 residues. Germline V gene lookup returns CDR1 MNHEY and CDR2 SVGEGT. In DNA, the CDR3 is TGTGCCAGCATAGAATCCGGGCCCCACAATGAGCAGTTCTTC. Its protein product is CASIESGPHNEQFF.

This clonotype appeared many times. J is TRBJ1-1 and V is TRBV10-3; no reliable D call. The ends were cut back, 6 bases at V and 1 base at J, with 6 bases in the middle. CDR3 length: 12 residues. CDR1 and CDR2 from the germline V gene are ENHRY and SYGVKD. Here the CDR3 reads CAISTANTEAFF. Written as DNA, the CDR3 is TGTGCCATCAGCACAGCGAACACTGAAGCTTTCTTT.

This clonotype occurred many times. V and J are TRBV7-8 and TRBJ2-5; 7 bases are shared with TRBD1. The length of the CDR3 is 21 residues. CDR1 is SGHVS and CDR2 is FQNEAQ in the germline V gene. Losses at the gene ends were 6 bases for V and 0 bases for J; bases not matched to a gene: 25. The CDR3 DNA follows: TGTGCCAGCAGTTCAACCCGCCGGGGACAGAGGAGCCTAAGGGACCAAGAGACCCAGTACTTC. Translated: CASSSTRRGQRSLRDQETQYF. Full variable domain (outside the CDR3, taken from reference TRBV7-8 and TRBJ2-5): GAGVSQSPRYKVAKRGQDVALRCDPISGHVSLFWYQQALGQGPEFLTYFQNEAQLDKSGLPSDRFFAERPEGSVSTLKIQRTQQEDSAVYLCASSSTRRGQRSLRDQETQYFGPGTRLLVL.

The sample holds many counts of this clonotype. The CDR3 nucleotides read TGTGCCAGCAGCTTAACGTCCGTATTGGGAGGAGGGTCCAGCACAGATACGCAGTATTTT. Protein sequence: CASSLTSVLGGGSSTDTQYF. The chain uses TRBV7-3 and TRBJ2-3, with D maybe TRBD2 (6 bases). Germline V gene lookup returns CDR1 SGHTA and CDR2 FQGTGA. The CDR3 is 20 residues long. The V and J ends lost 0 bases and 0 bases respectively, with 22 bases between them.

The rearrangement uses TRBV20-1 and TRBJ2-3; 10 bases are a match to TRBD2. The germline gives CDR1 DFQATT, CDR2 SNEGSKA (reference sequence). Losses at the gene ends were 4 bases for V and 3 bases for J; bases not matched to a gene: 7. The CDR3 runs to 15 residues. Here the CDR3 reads CSAKASGSSTDTQYF. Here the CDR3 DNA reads TGCAGTGCTAAGGCTAGCGGGAGTTCTACAGATACGCAGTATTTT.

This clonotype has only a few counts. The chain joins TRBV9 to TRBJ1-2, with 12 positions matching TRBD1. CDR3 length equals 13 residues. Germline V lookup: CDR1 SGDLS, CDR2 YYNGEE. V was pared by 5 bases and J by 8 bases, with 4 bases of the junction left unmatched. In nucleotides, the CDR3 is TGTGCCAGCAGGGGGGACAGGGGGCAAGGCTACACCTTC. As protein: CASRGDRGQGYTF.

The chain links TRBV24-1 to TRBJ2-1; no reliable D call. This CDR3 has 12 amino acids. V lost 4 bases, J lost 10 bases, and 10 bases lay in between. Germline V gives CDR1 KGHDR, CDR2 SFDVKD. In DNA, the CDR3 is TGTGCCACCAGTGACACCGCCTCCGAGCAGTTCTTC. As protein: CATSDTASEQFF.

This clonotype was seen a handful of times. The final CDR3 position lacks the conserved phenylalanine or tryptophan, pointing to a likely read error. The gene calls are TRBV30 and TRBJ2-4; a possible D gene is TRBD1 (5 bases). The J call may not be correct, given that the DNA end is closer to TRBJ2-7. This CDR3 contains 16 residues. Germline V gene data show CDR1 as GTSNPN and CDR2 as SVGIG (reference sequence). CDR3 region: CAWRSARAFANYEQYS. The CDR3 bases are TGTGCCTGGAGATCAGCCAGGGCTTTCGCTAACTACGAGCAGTACTCC.

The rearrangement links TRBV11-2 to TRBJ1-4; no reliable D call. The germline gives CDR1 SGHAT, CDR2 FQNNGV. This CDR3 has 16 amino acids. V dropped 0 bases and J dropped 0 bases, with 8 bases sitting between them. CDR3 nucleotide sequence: TGTGCCAGCAGCTTAGAATATTCGGCAACTAATGAAAAACTGTTTTTT. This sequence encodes CASSLEYSATNEKLFF.

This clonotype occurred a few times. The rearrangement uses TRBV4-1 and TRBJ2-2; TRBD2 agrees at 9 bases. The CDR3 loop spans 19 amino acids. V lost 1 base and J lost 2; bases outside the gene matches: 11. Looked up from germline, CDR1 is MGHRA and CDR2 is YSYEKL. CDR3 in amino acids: CASSQVGLAGKGNTGELFF. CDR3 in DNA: TGCGCCAGCAGCCAAGTAGGCCTAGCGGGGAAGGGAAACACCGGGGAGCTGTTTTTT.

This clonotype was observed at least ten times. The CDR3 is CASSSGGTNSNQPQHF. In DNA form, the CDR3 reads TGTGCCAGCTCAAGTGGGGGAACCAATAGCAATCAGCCCCAGCATTTT. J is TRBJ1-5 and V is TRBV18; TRBD1 might be the D (5 bases). Germline assignment: CDR1 KGHSH and CDR2 LQKENI. The V gene lost 5 bases and the J gene lost 0 bases, with 14 bases spanning the gap. This CDR3 has 16 amino acids.

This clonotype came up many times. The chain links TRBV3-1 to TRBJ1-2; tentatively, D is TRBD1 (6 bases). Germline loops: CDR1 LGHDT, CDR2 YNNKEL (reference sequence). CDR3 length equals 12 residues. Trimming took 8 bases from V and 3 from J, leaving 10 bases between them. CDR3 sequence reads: CASSTGDYGYTF. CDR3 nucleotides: TGTGCCAGCTCGACAGGAGACTATGGCTACACCTTC.

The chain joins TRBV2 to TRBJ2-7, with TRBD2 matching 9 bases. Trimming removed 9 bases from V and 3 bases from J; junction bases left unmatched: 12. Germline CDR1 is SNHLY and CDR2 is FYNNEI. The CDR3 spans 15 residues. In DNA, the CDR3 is TGTGCCAGAGGGGAGTGGCTAGCGGGGAGCTACGAGCAGTACTTC. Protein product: CARGEWLAGSYEQYF.

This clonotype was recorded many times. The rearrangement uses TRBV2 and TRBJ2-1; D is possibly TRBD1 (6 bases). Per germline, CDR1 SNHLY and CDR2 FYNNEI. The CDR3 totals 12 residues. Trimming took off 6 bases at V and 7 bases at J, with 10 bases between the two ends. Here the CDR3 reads CASSVRGNEQFF. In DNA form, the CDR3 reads TGTGCCAGCAGCGTTAGGGGGAATGAGCAGTTCTTC.

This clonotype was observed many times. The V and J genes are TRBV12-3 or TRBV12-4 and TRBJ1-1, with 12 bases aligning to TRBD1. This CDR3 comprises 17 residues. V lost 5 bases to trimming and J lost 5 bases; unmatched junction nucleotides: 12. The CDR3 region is CASSPSRDRGQGTEAFF. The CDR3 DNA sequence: TGTGCCAGCAGTCCCTCCCGGGACAGGGGGCAGGGGACTGAAGCTTTCTTT.

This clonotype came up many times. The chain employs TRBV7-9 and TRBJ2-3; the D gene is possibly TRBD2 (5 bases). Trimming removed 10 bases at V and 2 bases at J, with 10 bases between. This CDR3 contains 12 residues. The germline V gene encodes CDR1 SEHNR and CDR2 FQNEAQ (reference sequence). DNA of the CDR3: TGTGCCACCAGGACTGTCACAGATACGCAGTATTTT. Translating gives CATRTVTDTQYF.

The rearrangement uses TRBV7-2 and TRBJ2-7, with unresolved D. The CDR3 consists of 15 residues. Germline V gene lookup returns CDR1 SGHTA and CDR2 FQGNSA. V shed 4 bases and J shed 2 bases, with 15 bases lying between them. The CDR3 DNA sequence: TGTGCCAGCAGCTCGAGACCTACTGGGCCCTACGAGCAGTACTTC. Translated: CASSSRPTGPYEQYF.